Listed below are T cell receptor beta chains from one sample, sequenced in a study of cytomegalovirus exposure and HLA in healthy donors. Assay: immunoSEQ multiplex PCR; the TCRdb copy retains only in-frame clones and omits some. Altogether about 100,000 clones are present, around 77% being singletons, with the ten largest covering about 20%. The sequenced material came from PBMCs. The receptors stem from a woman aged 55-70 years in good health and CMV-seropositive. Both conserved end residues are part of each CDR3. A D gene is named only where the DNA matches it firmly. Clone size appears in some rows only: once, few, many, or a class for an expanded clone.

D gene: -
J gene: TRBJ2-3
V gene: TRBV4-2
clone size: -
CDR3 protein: CASSPGRGNTQYF
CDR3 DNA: TGTGCCAGCAGCCCCGGCCGGGGTAATACGCAGTATTTT

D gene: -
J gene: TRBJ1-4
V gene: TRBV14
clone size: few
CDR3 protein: CASSQAHAEKLFF
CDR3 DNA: TGTGCCAGCAGCCAGGCCCACGCCGAAAAACTGTTTTTT

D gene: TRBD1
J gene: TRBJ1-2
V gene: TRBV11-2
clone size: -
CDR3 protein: CASSSRQGLYGYTF
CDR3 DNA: TGTGCCAGCAGCTCGCGACAGGGTCTCTATGGCTACACCTTC

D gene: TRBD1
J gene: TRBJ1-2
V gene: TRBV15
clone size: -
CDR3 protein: CATSRVGQSLYGYTF
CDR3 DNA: TGTGCCACCAGCAGAGTGGGACAGAGCCTTTATGGCTACACCTTC

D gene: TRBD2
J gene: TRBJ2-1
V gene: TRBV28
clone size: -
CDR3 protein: CASSSSSGRVGNEQFF
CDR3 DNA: TGTGCCAGCAGTTCAAGTAGCGGGAGAGTCGGGAATGAGCAGTTCTTC

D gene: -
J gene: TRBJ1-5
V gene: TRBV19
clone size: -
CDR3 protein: CASRLTVPVINQPQHF
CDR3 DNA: TGTGCCAGTAGGTTAACGGTACCTGTAATCAATCAGCCCCAGCATTTT

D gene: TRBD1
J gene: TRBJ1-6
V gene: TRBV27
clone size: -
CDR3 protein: CASSLTWDSTNSPLHF
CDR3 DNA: TGTGCCAGCAGTCTCACATGGGACAGTACCAATTCACCCCTCCACTTT

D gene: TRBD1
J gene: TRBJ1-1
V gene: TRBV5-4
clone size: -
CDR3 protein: CASSRGQGSTEAFF
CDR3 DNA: TGTGCCAGCAGCAGGGGACAGGGTAGTACTGAAGCTTTCTTT

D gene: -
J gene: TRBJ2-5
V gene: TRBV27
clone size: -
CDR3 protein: CAIAPGYQETQYF
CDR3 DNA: TGTGCCATCGCCCCGGGGTACCAAGAGACCCAGTACTTC

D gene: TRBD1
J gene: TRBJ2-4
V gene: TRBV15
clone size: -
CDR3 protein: CATRGQSLWLAKNIQYF
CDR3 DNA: TGTGCCACCAGGGGACAGAGCCTTTGGCTAGCCAAAAACATTCAGTACTTC

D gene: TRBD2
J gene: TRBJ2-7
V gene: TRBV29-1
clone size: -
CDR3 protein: CSATSGASEQYF
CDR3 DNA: TGCAGCGCGACTAGCGGGGCCTCCGAGCAGTACTTC

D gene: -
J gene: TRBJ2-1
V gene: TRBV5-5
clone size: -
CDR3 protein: CASSAFSATYNEQFF
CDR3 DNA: TGTGCCAGCAGCGCTTTTAGCGCCACCTACAATGAGCAGTTCTTC

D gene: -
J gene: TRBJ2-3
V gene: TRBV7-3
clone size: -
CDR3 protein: CASSLAAGIEGDTQYF
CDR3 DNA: TGTGCCAGCAGCCTGGCCGCGGGGATAGAGGGGGATACGCAGTATTTT

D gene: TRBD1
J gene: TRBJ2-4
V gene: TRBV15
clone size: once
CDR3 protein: CATSSRDRGNIQYF
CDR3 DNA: TGTGCCACCAGCAGCCGGGACAGGGGGAACATTCAGTACTTC

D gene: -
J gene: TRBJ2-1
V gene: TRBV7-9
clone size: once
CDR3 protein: CASSFPRGRDEQFF
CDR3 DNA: TGTGCCAGCAGCTTCCCCAGGGGAAGGGATGAGCAGTTCTTC

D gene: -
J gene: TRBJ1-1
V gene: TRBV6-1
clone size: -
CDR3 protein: CASSWGGTLPLEAFF
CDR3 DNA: TGTGCCAGCAGTTGGGGGGGAACCCTGCCCCTTGAAGCTTTCTTT

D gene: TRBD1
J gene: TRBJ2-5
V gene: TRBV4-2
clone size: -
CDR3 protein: CASSQVGGQVIQETQYF
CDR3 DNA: TGTGCCAGCAGCCAAGTGGGGGGACAGGTCATCCAAGAGACCCAGTACTTC

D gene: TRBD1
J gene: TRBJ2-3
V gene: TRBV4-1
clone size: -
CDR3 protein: CASRRTGGDTQYF
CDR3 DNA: TGCGCCAGCAGACGAACAGGGGGAGATACGCAGTATTTT

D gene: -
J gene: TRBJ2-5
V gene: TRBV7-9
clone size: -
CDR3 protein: CSSSYRETQYF
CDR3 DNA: TGTTCCAGCAGCTACAGGGAGACCCAGTACTTC

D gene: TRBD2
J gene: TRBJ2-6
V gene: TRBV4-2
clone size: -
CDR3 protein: CASSQVGGGAGANVLTF
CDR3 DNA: TGTGCCAGCAGCCAAGTAGGTGGGGGGGCTGGGGCCAACGTCCTGACTTTC

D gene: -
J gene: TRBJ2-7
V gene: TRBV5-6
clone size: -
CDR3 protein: CASSFLSRTSEQYF
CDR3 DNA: TGTGCCAGCAGCTTCCTGTCTCGAACTTCCGAGCAGTACTTC

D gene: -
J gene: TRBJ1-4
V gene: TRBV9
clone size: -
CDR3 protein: CASSVDGGSNEKLFF
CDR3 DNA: TGTGCCAGCAGCGTAGATGGGGGCTCTAATGAAAAACTGTTTTTT

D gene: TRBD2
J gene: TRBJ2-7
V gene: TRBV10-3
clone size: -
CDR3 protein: CAIKAGESNEQYF
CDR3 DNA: TGTGCCATCAAGGCGGGAGAATCCAACGAGCAGTACTTC

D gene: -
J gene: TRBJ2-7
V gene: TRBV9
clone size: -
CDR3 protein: CASSGGIRSASYEQYF
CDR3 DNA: TGTGCCAGCAGCGGCGGAATTAGGAGCGCCTCCTACGAGCAGTACTTC

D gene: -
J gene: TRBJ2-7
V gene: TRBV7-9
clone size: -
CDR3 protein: CASSLAEYEQYF
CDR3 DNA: TGTGCCAGCAGCTTAGCTGAGTACGAGCAGTACTTC

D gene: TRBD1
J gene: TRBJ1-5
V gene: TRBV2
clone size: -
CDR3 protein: CASSGMGQGGQPQHF
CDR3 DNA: TGTGCCAGCAGTGGAATGGGACAGGGCGGTCAGCCCCAGCATTTT

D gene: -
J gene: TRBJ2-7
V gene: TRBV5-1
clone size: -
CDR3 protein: CASSRSPSDEQYF
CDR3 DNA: TGCGCCAGCAGCCGATCCCCTAGCGACGAGCAGTACTTC

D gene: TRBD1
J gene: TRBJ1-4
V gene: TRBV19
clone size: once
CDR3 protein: CASSIGTGQGNEKLFF
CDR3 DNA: TGTGCCAGTAGTATCGGTACGGGACAGGGGAATGAAAAACTGTTTTTT

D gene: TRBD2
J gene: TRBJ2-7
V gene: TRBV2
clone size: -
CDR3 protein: CASGLAASYEQYF
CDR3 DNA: TGTGCCAGCGGACTAGCGGCCTCCTACGAGCAGTACTTC

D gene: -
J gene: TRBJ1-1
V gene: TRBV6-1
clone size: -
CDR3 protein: CASSENPAPGAEAFF
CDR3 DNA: TGTGCCAGCAGTGAAAACCCAGCCCCAGGGGCTGAAGCTTTCTTT

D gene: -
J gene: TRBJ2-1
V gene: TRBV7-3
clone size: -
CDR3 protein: CASSSGLSAGEQFF
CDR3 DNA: TGTGCCAGCAGCTCCGGACTAAGTGCCGGTGAGCAGTTCTTC